This T cell receptor beta chain came from a study of early T cells in non-severe SARS-CoV-2 infection. Study-level information: Unpaired chains resulted from sequencing bulk RNA of unsorted whole blood. Study-level results: The study's VDJdb matching favored anti-spike CD8 responses and missed private and CD4 specificities.

This clonotype was picked up many times. The antigen is unknown. Trimming removed 6 bases from V and 6 bases from J; junction bases left unmatched: 8. This CDR3 has 15 residues. In germline, CDR1 is MDHEN, CDR2 SYDVKM. cDNA molecules, individually, were tagged with unique molecular identifiers. TCRdb redid the calling of the 5' RACE reads with MiXCR, one entry per CDR3 protein. The sample carries over 30,000 distinct CDR3 sequences, roughly 7.1% recorded once. The TCR was taken from an adult who was a healthcare worker with PCR-confirmed SARS-CoV-2 infection or an uninfected control (not recorded which). The material sequenced was whole blood, taken at baseline. The gene calls are TRBV28 and TRBJ2-7, with 13 bases matching TRBD2. The CDR3 loop reads CASSYGLAGVTEQYF. The CDR3 DNA reads as TGTGCCAGCAGCTACGGACTAGCGGGAGTTACCGAGCAGTACTTC.